One and the same sample provided the 6 T cell receptor beta chains below, sequenced in a study of T cell repertoires in cytomegalovirus infection. MiXCR, run by TCRdb on the reads, gives a single entry per CDR3 protein. Among roughly 240,000 distinct CDR3 sequences, under 8.5% were seen once, and the ten largest hold 5.5% to 6.5%. The sequenced sample consisted of PBMCs. These receptors came from a human donor in good health (CMV status not recorded). Some clones in this sample may be carry-over from other donors' samples.

In the case of this clonotype: Given a much more abundant clone one base away, this may be a read error. The CDR3: CASRPTENTWELFF. Here the CDR3 DNA reads TGTGCCAGCAGACCGACAGAGAACACCTGGGAGCTGTTTTTT. The V call is TRBV12-3 or TRBV12-4, the J call TRBJ2-2; a possible D gene is TRBD1 (5 bases). The CDR3 sequence is 14 residues long.

This clonotype appeared a few times. The rearrangement joins TRBV5-1 to TRBJ2-7; 8 bases map to TRBD1. Germline CDR1 reads SGHRS; CDR2 reads YFSETQ. The CDR3 sequence is 15 residues long. After removal of 0 bases from V and 0 bases from J, the junction contained 2 bases not matched to a gene. The CDR3 sequence: CASSLGQGYSYEQYF. The CDR3 DNA reads TGCGCCAGCAGCTTGGGACAGGGGTACTCCTACGAGCAGTACTTC.

The chain carries TRBV15 and TRBJ2-6; D is unresolved. The germline CDR1 and CDR2 sequences are LNHNV and YYDKDF (reference sequence). Trimming took 0 bases from V and 4 from J, leaving 10 bases between them. The length of the CDR3 is 16 residues. The CDR3 nucleotides are TGTGCCACCAGCAGAGATGGCGCCTGGGGGGCCAACGTCCTGACTTTC. It is translated as CATSRDGAWGANVLTF. Variable domain in full (rest from reference TRBV15 and TRBJ2-6): DAMVIQNPRYQVTQFGKPVTLSCSQTLNHNVMYWYQQKSSQAPKLLFHYYDKDFNNEADTPDNFQSRRPNTSFCFLDIRSPGLGDTAMYLCATSRDGAWGANVLTFGAGSRLTVL.

In this sample, this clonotype turned up a few times. The V gene is TRBV20-1, the J gene TRBJ2-3; 8 bases agree with TRBD1. The trim removed 6 bases at V and 3 bases at J, leaving 8 bases unmatched. The CDR3 length is 14 residues. Germline V gene data show CDR1 as DFQATT and CDR2 as SNEGSKA (reference sequence). The CDR3 coding sequence is TGCAGTGCCCGGACAGGGTCCGAAACAGATACGCAGTATTTT. It is translated as CSARTGSETDTQYF.

This clonotype occurred many times. This chain uses TRBV2 with TRBJ2-6; TRBD2 agrees at 7 bases. The junction had 10 bases not matched to a gene; V was cut back by 7 bases and J by 4 bases. CDR3 length: 16 amino acids. Germline-derived CDR1 and CDR2 are SNHLY and FYNNEI. DNA for the CDR3: TGTGCCAGCACCTGGGGGAGGGGTGCCGGGGCCAACGTCCTGACTTTC. As protein: CASTWGRGAGANVLTF.

This clonotype was counted at least ten times. The chain is built from TRBV7-2 and TRBJ1-5; D may be TRBD1 (5 bases). The CDR3 contains 13 residues. V lost 0 bases and J lost 6, with 6 bases in between. Germline V gene data show CDR1 as SGHTA and CDR2 as FQGNSA. CDR3 protein: CASSLAGTQPQHF. DNA of the CDR3: TGTGCCAGCAGCTTAGCAGGGACTCAGCCCCAGCATTTT.